The next 20 T cell receptor beta chains were all read from a single sample in a study of T cells in Graves' hyperthyroidism and ophthalmopathy. Amplification of TCR beta CDR3 regions was performed using RNA transcripts as template. The HTBI set primed first-round TCR CDR3 RT-PCR. TCRdb re-called the multiplex PCR reads with MiXCR, one entry per CDR3 protein. Of fewer than 600,000 distinct CDR3 sequences listed, around 13% were seen once; the top ten hold approximately 15%. Sequencing was done on a sample of blood. These receptors were obtained from a woman between 35 and 50 years old with Graves' hyperthyroidism.

This clonotype was seen a few times. The chain employs TRBV5-1 and TRBJ2-7; tentative D call: TRBD1 (6 bases). The germline V gene encodes CDR1 SGHRS and CDR2 YFSETQ. V was pared by 4 bases and J by 7 bases, with 15 bases between. The CDR3 is 13 amino acids. The CDR3: CASSPSTGYEQYF. The CDR3, as DNA: TGCGCCAGCAGCCCGTCAACAGGGTATGAGCAGTACTTC.

This clonotype was recorded at least ten times. The rearrangement links TRBV3-1 to TRBJ2-1; 8 nucleotides line up with TRBD1. CDR3 length equals 14 residues. V trimming: 4 bases; J trimming: 6 bases; junction bases outside the gene matches: 5. Germline V gene sequence: CDR1 LGHDT, CDR2 YNNKEL (reference sequence). In DNA, the CDR3 is TGTGCCAGCAGCCCGGACAGGGCGAGCAATGAGCAGTTCTTC. Amino acid sequence: CASSPDRASNEQFF.

The DNA of the CDR3 is TGTGCCACCAAGGCAACAATCAACACCGGGGAGCTGTTTTTT. This encodes CATKATINTGELFF. The rearrangement uses TRBV19 and TRBJ2-2; D unresolved. Germline loops: CDR1 LNHDA, CDR2 SQIVND (reference sequence). The germline V and J ends were trimmed by 10 bases and 2 bases, with 14 bases remaining between them. CDR3 length equals 14 residues.

Many counts were recorded for this clonotype. V gene TRBV7-2 combines with J gene TRBJ2-5; D not resolved. V dropped 0 bases and J dropped 6 bases, with 11 bases sitting between them. The germline V gene encodes CDR1 SGHTA and CDR2 FQGNSA. The CDR3 length is 14 residues. The CDR3, as DNA: TGTGCCAGCAGCTTAGCTGGTGGCGTTCAGACCCAGTACTTC. Protein product: CASSLAGGVQTQYF. Filled out from reference TRBV7-2 and TRBJ2-5, the complete variable domain reads GAGVSQSPSNKVTEKGKDVELRCDPISGHTALYWYRQSLGQGLEFLIYFQGNSAPDKSGLPSDRFSAERTGGSVSTLTIQRTQQEDSAVYLCASSLAGGVQTQYFGPGTRLLVL.

The chain employs TRBV19 and TRBJ2-1, with D maybe TRBD2 (5 bases). Trimming took off 1 base at V and 0 bases at J, with 7 bases between the two ends. Germline CDR1 is LNHDA and CDR2 is SQIVND (reference sequence). The CDR3 loop spans 15 amino acids. The CDR3 nucleotides read TGTGCCAGTAGTATAGCTAGCCTCTCCTACAATGAGCAGTTCTTC. Translated: CASSIASLSYNEQFF.

This clonotype has ten or more counts. The chain links TRBV18 to TRBJ2-5; no clear D. Germline V gives CDR1 KGHSH, CDR2 LQKENI. Between the trimmed V and J ends, which lost 2 bases and 1 base, there was a span of 11 bases. The CDR3 is 15 residues long. The CDR3 region has the DNA TGTGCCAGCTCACCATTCATCGCAGCCCAAGAGACCCAGTACTTC. It specifies CASSPFIAAQETQYF.

This clonotype occurred a few times. The rearrangement uses TRBV9 and TRBJ2-1; D may correspond to TRBD1 or TRBD2 (5 bases each). CDR1 and CDR2 (germline): SGDLS, YYNGEE. V lost 0 bases and J 4 bases, leaving 14 bases between the germline ends. This CDR3 contains 16 residues. The CDR3 here is CASSVEGTAVYNEQFF. For the CDR3, the DNA is TGTGCCAGCAGCGTAGAGGGGACGGCGGTTTACAATGAGCAGTTCTTC.

V usage is TRBV5-1 and J usage is TRBJ2-6; 7 nucleotides match TRBD2. Trimming took 4 bases from V and 0 from J; bases not matched to a gene: 7. The CDR3 contains 17 residues. In germline, CDR1 is SGHRS, CDR2 YFSETQ. CDR3 bases: TGCGCCAGCAGCCCCCGGACTAGTGGCTCTGGGGCCAACGTCCTGACTTTC. It specifies CASSPRTSGSGANVLTF.

The V and J genes are TRBV10-3 and TRBJ1-1; tentatively, D is TRBD1 (5 bases). The CDR3 length is 14 residues. Germline CDR1 is ENHRY and CDR2 is SYGVKD. Trimming took off 10 bases at V and 1 base at J, with 16 bases between the two ends. CDR3 sequence reads: CASRTGTSNTEAFF. DNA for the CDR3: TGTGCCAGCCGGACCGGGACTTCGAACACTGAAGCTTTCTTT.

This clonotype was recorded many times. This sequence joins TRBV15 and TRBJ1-4; no reliable D call. CDR1 and CDR2 (germline): LNHNV, YYDKDF (reference sequence). The CDR3 sequence is 17 residues long. Trimming stripped 1 base from V and 8 bases from J, with 20 bases between. In DNA, the CDR3 is TGTGCCACCAGCAGAGGGGAGTGGTACCCCGAAGGGGAAAAACTGTTTTTT. The encoded protein is CATSRGEWYPEGEKLFF. The full variable domain, with the rest looked up from reference TRBV15 and TRBJ1-4, is DAMVIQNPRYQVTQFGKPVTLSCSQTLNHNVMYWYQQKSSQAPKLLFHYYDKDFNNEADTPDNFQSRRPNTSFCFLDIRSPGLGDTAMYLCATSRGEWYPEGEKLFFGSGTQLSVL.

CDR3 protein: CASRSSYQETQYF. CDR3 DNA: TGCGCCAGCAGATCGTCGTACCAAGAGACCCAGTACTTC. The V and J genes are TRBV5-1 and TRBJ2-5; D is uncertain. The V end was cut by 5 bases, the J end by 0 bases, with 8 bases between. The germline V gene encodes CDR1 SGHRS and CDR2 YFSETQ. This CDR3 is built from 13 residues.

This clonotype was recorded many times. V gene TRBV2 combines with J gene TRBJ1-2; D is unclear. The germline V and J ends were trimmed by 8 bases and 2 bases, with 12 bases remaining between them. The CDR3 is made up of 13 amino acids. CDR1 and CDR2 from the germline V gene are SNHLY and FYNNEI. CDR3 loop: CASRDPLNYGYTF. CDR3 coding DNA: TGTGCCAGCCGGGATCCCCTAAACTATGGCTACACCTTC.

This clonotype was counted a few times. The rearrangement joins TRBV9 to TRBJ2-1, with 13 bases matching TRBD2. The length of the CDR3 is 15 residues. V dropped 3 bases and J dropped 8; count of bases not matched to a gene: 5. The germline CDR1 and CDR2 sequences are SGDLS and YYNGEE. This CDR3 reads CASSAGLAGVDEQFF. CDR3 nucleotide sequence: TGTGCCAGCAGCGCCGGACTAGCGGGAGTAGATGAGCAGTTCTTC.

This clonotype was picked up a small number of times. The chain recombines TRBV19 with TRBJ1-3, with 8 bases that match TRBD1. From germline, CDR1 is LNHDA and CDR2 SQIVND (reference sequence). CDR3 length: 16 amino acids. With 7 bases clipped from V and 0 bases from J, the junction kept 8 bases outside the gene matches. CDR3 nucleotides: TGTGCCAGTACGGTGCACAGGGGGTTCTCTGGAAACACCATATATTTT. It is translated as CASTVHRGFSGNTIYF.

V is TRBV5-8 and J is TRBJ1-1; 8 bases map to TRBD1. This CDR3 has 17 amino acids. Trimming at V came to 4 bases and at J to 0 bases, leaving 11 bases not matched to a gene. Germline-derived CDR1 and CDR2 are SGHTS and YDEGEE. CDR3 sequence reads: CASSPQGAGLMNTEAFF. The CDR3 DNA is TGTGCCAGCAGCCCGCAGGGGGCAGGGCTCATGAACACTGAAGCTTTCTTT.

This clonotype has a handful of counts. V gene TRBV19 combines with J gene TRBJ2-1; D ambiguous. With 1 base removed from V and 2 bases from J, the gap between germline ends came to 9 bases. Germline CDR1 is LNHDA and CDR2 is SQIVND (reference sequence). CDR3 size: 15 residues. CDR3 bases: TGTGCCAGTAGTATAGCCCAGCGTACCTACAATGAGCAGTTCTTC. Encoded protein: CASSIAQRTYNEQFF.

This clonotype was seen at least ten times. The chain carries TRBV15 and TRBJ1-1; TRBD1 is a possible D gene (5 bases). Trimming cost V 2 bases and J 2 bases, with 9 bases left between them. Germline assignment: CDR1 LNHNV and CDR2 YYDKDF (reference sequence). This CDR3 region has 14 residues. The CDR3 coding sequence is TGTGCCACCAGCAGAACAACAGGTAACACTGAAGCTTTCTTT. Residues: CATSRTTGNTEAFF.

Ten or more counts support this clonotype. The rearrangement joins TRBV6-1 to TRBJ2-3, with 14 bases lining up with TRBD2. V dropped 5 bases and J dropped 2; count of bases not matched to a gene: 9. Germline CDR1 and CDR2: MNHNS and SASEGT. CDR3 length: 18 amino acids. The CDR3 DNA follows: TGTGCCAGCAGTTCGCGGACTAGCGGGAGGCCAACCACAGATACGCAGTATTTT. This sequence encodes CASSSRTSGRPTTDTQYF.

This clonotype was counted at least ten times. The chain carries TRBV7-9 and TRBJ2-7; either TRBD1 or TRBD2 may supply D (5 bases each). This CDR3 is built from 14 residues. In germline, CDR1 is SEHNR, CDR2 FQNEAQ (reference sequence). The V gene lost 5 bases and the J gene lost 4 bases, with 15 bases spanning the gap. CDR3 sequence reads: CASSKGIGEYEQYF. CDR3 coding DNA: TGTGCCAGCAGCAAGGGGATAGGGGAGTACGAGCAGTACTTC.

This clonotype was found many times. The chain carries TRBV2 and TRBJ1-3, with 10 positions matching TRBD1. Germline-derived CDR1 and CDR2 are SNHLY and FYNNEI. The trim removed 4 bases at V and 8 bases at J, leaving 8 bases unmatched. The CDR3 length is 15 residues. This CDR3 is CASSGGDRGSDTIYF. For the CDR3, the DNA is TGTGCCAGCAGTGGGGGGGACAGGGGATCGGACACCATATATTTT.